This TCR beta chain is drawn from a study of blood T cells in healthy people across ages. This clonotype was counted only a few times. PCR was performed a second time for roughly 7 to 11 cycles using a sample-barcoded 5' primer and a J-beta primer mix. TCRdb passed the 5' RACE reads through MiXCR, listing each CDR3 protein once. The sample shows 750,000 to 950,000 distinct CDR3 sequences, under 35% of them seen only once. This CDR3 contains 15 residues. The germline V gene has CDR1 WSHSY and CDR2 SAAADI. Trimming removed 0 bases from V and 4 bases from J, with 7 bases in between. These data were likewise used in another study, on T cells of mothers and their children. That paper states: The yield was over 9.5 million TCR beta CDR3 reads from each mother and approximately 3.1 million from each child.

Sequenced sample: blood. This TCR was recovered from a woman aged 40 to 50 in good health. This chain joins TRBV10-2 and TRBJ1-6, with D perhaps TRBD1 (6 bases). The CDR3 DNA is TGCGCCAGCAGTGAGTCAACAGGGTATAATTCACCCCTCCACTTT. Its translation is CASSESTGYNSPLHF.